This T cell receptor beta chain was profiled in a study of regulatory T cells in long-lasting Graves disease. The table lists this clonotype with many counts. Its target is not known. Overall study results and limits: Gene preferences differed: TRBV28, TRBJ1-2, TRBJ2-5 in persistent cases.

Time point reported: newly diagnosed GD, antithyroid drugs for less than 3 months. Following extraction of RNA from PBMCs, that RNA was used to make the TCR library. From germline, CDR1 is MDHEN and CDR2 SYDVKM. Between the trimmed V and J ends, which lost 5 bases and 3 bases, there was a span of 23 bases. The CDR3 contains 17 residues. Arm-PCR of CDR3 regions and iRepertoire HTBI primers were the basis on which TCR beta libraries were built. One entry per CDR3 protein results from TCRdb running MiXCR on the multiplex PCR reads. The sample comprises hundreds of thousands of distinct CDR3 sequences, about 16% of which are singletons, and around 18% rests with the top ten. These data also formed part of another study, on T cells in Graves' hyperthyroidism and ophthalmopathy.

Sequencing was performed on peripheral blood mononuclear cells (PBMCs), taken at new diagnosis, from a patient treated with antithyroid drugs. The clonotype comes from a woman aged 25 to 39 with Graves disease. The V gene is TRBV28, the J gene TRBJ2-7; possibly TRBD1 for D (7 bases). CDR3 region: CASSRRPQGTGGYEQYF. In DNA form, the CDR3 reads TGTGCCAGCAGTCGTCGCCCACAGGGGACTGGAGGCTACGAGCAGTACTTC. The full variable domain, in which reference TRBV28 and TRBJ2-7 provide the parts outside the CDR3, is DVKVTQSSRYLVKRTGEKVFLECVQDMDHENMFWYRQDPGLGLRLIYFSYDVKMKEKGDIPEGYSVSREKKERFSLILESASTNQTSMYLCASSRRPQGTGGYEQYFGPGTRLTVT.